This entry lists 20 T cell receptor beta chains sequenced from one sample in a study of neoadjuvant anti-PD-1 for oral cavity cancer (dated by TCRdb to about 2021). This specimen's time point label, per the study, means: before neoadjuvant nivolumab. The protocol used for the library was the immunoSEQ multiplex PCR assay. TCRdb mirrors the immuneACCESS table, restricted to in-frame sequences. Some clones are absent from its copies; in checked studies, under half trace to an unresolved V gene, and the reason for the others is unknown. The sample yields over 15,000 clones; around 69% were counted once. Over 2.5% of the sample is taken by the ten largest. The sequenced sample was PBMCs, obtained before nivolumab (anti-PD-1) treatment. The receptors stem from a person between 40 and 79 years old with oral cavity squamous cell carcinoma.

The chain employs TRBV6-5 and TRBJ1-4; D ambiguous. Trimming took off 2 bases at V and 3 bases at J, with 13 bases between the two ends. Germline lookup yields CDR1 MNHEY and CDR2 SVGAGI. The CDR3 has 16 residues. The CDR3 protein is CASSYGPLGSNEKLFF. The DNA of the CDR3 is TGTGCCAGCAGTTACGGGCCTTTGGGGTCTAATGAAAAACTGTTTTTT.

The chain is built from TRBV5-4 and TRBJ2-5; TRBD1 agrees at 10 bases. V trimming: 4 bases; J trimming: 4 bases; junction bases outside the gene matches: 7. There are 15 residues in the CDR3. Germline-derived CDR1 and CDR2 are SGHNT and YYREEE (reference sequence). The DNA of the CDR3 is TGTGCCAGCAGCGAACCGGGACAGGGGAGAGAGACCCAGTACTTC. Translation gives CASSEPGQGRETQYF.

V and J are TRBV10-3 and TRBJ2-7; D unresolved. The germline V gene has CDR1 ENHRY and CDR2 SYGVKD. The length of the CDR3 is 12 residues. Trimming left V 4 bases short and J 0 bases short, with 4 bases between. CDR3 DNA: TGTGCCATCAGTGGAGGCTCCTACGAGCAGTACTTC. The encoded protein is CAISGGSYEQYF.

This chain connects TRBV10-1 to TRBJ2-5, with a weak D call TRBD2 (5 bases). The CDR3 has 15 residues. Germline V CDR1 and CDR2: WNHNN, SYGVQD (reference sequence). Trimming shortened V by 1 base and J by 4 bases, and 13 bases separated the two germline ends. DNA for the CDR3: TGCGCCAGCAGTGAGTATGCTGGGAGCGGAGAGACCCAGTACTTC. As protein: CASSEYAGSGETQYF.

The V call is TRBV11-2, the J call TRBJ1-1; maybe TRBD1 (6 bases). The CDR3 runs 14 residues. Germline V gene sequence: CDR1 SGHAT, CDR2 FQNNGV. V lost 1 base to trimming and J lost 4 bases, with 10 bases between them. The CDR3 loop reads CASSLGGRGTEAFF. The CDR3 nucleotides are TGTGCCAGCAGCTTAGGAGGCAGGGGCACTGAAGCTTTCTTT. The complete variable domain, with remaining parts taken from reference TRBV11-2 and TRBJ1-1, reads EAGVAQSPRYKIIEKRQSVAFWCNPISGHATLYWYQQILGQGPKLLIQFQNNGVVDDSQLPKDRFSAERLKGVDSTLKIQPAKLEDSAVYLCASSLGGRGTEAFFGQGTRLTVV.

V is TRBV6-1 and J is TRBJ1-4; D ambiguous. The V end lost 4 bases, the J end lost 0 bases, and 9 bases lay between the germline ends. The V gene's germline CDR1 is MNHNS and CDR2 SASEGT. The CDR3 sequence is 15 residues long. The CDR3 region has the DNA TGTGCCAGCAGTGGTCGTGGGGCAACTAATGAAAAACTGTTTTTT. Protein: CASSGRGATNEKLFF.

V gene TRBV10-3 combines with J gene TRBJ2-7; 7 bases match TRBD1. V was clipped by 5 bases and J by 5 bases; unmatched bases: 3. Germline lookup yields CDR1 ENHRY and CDR2 SYGVKD. The CDR3 sequence is 12 residues long. The chain's CDR3 is CAISRQGDEQYF. The CDR3 DNA reads as TGTGCCATCAGTAGACAGGGCGACGAGCAGTACTTC.

This clone showed up just a few times. Here the CDR3 DNA reads TGTGCCAGCAGCTTATCCGGAGCGAGGGCCGAGCAGTACTTC. Its translation: CASSLSGARAEQYF. The V call is TRBV7-8, the J call TRBJ2-7; possible D gene TRBD2, 5 bases. The CDR3 sequence is 14 residues long. Germline V gives CDR1 SGHVS, CDR2 FQNEAQ. Trimming cost V 2 bases and J 6 bases, with 14 bases left between them.

The J gene is TRBJ1-2, the V gene TRBV25-1, with D unresolved. Germline CDR1 is MGHDK and CDR2 is SYGVNS. The CDR3 spans 13 residues. The germline V and J ends were trimmed by 5 bases and 3 bases, with 10 bases remaining between them. The CDR3 DNA sequence: TGTGCCAGCAGTTTTGGCGGCTACTATGGCTACACCTTC. It yields the protein CASSFGGYYGYTF.

This clone came up once. The rearrangement links TRBV5-1 to TRBJ2-1, with D perhaps TRBD1 (6 bases). The ends were cut back, 3 bases at V and 9 bases at J, with 16 bases in the middle. This CDR3 spans 14 amino acids. The germline CDR1 and CDR2 sequences are SGHRS and YFSETQ. CDR3 amino acids: CASSSSGTRGEQFF. Written as DNA, the CDR3 is TGCGCCAGCAGCTCTTCCGGGACAAGGGGTGAGCAGTTCTTC.

V and J are TRBV7-3 and TRBJ2-7; TRBD2 agrees at 12 bases. The CDR3 sequence is 14 residues long. V lost 3 bases and J lost 6; bases outside the gene matches: 3. The germline V gene encodes CDR1 SGHTA and CDR2 FQGTGA. This CDR3 is CASSLTSGSFEQYF. CDR3 bases: TGTGCCAGCAGCTTGACTAGCGGGAGTTTCGAGCAGTACTTC.

Only a few counts were recorded for this clone. The chain uses TRBV7-8 and TRBJ1-2; TRBD1 matches at 8 bases. This CDR3 comprises 13 residues. V dropped 3 bases and J dropped 3; count of bases not matched to a gene: 0. Germline CDR1 reads SGHVS; CDR2 reads FQNEAQ. CDR3 in amino acids: CASSLTGDYGYTF. CDR3 nucleotide sequence: TGTGCCAGCAGCTTGACAGGGGACTATGGCTACACCTTC.

The chain joins TRBV5-4 to TRBJ2-6; 8 bases are a match to TRBD1. Losses at the gene ends were 4 bases for V and 0 bases for J; bases not matched to a gene: 12. The CDR3 contains 19 residues. The germline CDR1 and CDR2 sequences are SGHNT and YYREEE (reference sequence). Here the CDR3 reads CASSLQGAQTHSGANVLTF. The DNA for the CDR3 is TGTGCCAGCAGCCTCCAGGGGGCACAAACTCACTCTGGGGCCAACGTCCTGACTTTC. Using reference TRBV5-4 and TRBJ2-6 for the parts outside the CDR3, the full variable domain is ETGVTQSPTHLIKTRGQQVTLRCSSQSGHNTVSWYQQALGQGPQFIFQYYREEENGRGNFPPRFSGLQFPNYSSELNVNALELDDSALYLCASSLQGAQTHSGANVLTFGAGSRLTVL.

The chain has TRBV5-6 and TRBJ2-7, with 8 bases aligning to TRBD2. With 0 bases clipped from V and 4 bases from J, the junction kept 3 bases outside the gene matches. This CDR3 is 14 amino acids long. Per the germline V gene, CDR1 is SGHDT and CDR2 is YYEEEE. CDR3 loop: CASSLAPSGYEQYF. CDR3 bases: TGTGCCAGCAGCTTGGCCCCTAGCGGGTACGAGCAGTACTTC.

The J gene is TRBJ2-1, the V gene TRBV27; TRBD2 might be the D (5 bases). Germline loops: CDR1 MNHEY, CDR2 SMNVEV (reference sequence). Trimming took 1 base from V and 4 from J, leaving 8 bases between them. The CDR3 has 14 residues. For the CDR3, the DNA is TGTGCCAGCAGTTTATTGTCGGGGTACAATGAGCAGTTCTTC. It codes for CASSLLSGYNEQFF.

A few counts support this clone. The chain is built from TRBV5-1 and TRBJ1-1; no reliable D call. This CDR3 has 18 amino acids. V was shortened by 4 bases and J by 0 bases, with 22 bases between the two germline ends. Germline V gene lookup returns CDR1 SGHRS and CDR2 YFSETQ. This chain's CDR3 is CASSLGSPAWGMNTEAFF. The CDR3 DNA sequence: TGCGCCAGCAGCCTTGGCTCCCCAGCGTGGGGAATGAACACTGAAGCTTTCTTT.

The rearrangement links TRBV2 to TRBJ1-4; D may be TRBD1 (5 bases). CDR1 and CDR2 from the germline V gene are SNHLY and FYNNEI. The germline V and J ends were trimmed by 2 bases and 0 bases, with 10 bases remaining between them. The CDR3 has 16 residues. CDR3 sequence reads: CASSEFRDPTNEKLFF. In nucleotides, the CDR3 is TGTGCCAGCAGTGAATTCCGGGACCCAACTAATGAAAAACTGTTTTTT.

This chain links TRBV5-1 with TRBJ1-2, with D unresolved. The CDR3 extends over 14 amino acids. Between the trimmed V and J ends, which lost 4 bases and 11 bases, there was a span of 21 bases. The germline V gene has CDR1 SGHRS and CDR2 YFSETQ. CDR3 DNA sequence: TGCGCCAGCAGCCAGCTTGGGATCCCCGTCGAGTACACCTTC. Its protein is CASSQLGIPVEYTF.

The J gene is TRBJ2-2, the V gene TRBV6-4; TRBD1 matches at 7 bases. Germline trimming cut 6 bases from V and 1 base from J; bases unmatched to any gene: 5. The CDR3 spans 15 residues. Germline V gene lookup returns CDR1 MRHNA and CDR2 SNTAGT. CDR3 amino acids: CASRAQGLNTGELFF. In DNA, the CDR3 is TGTGCCAGCAGAGCACAGGGGCTGAACACCGGGGAGCTGTTTTTT.

This chain joins TRBV6-5 and TRBJ2-7; 7 bases line up with TRBD1. The CDR3 is made up of 14 amino acids. V shed 6 bases and J 6 bases; nucleotides not matched to a gene: 11. The germline V gene encodes CDR1 MNHEY and CDR2 SVGAGI. CDR3 in DNA: TGTGCCAGCAGCCGGCAGGGGGACCCTTTCGAGCAGTACTTC. Protein sequence: CASSRQGDPFEQYF.